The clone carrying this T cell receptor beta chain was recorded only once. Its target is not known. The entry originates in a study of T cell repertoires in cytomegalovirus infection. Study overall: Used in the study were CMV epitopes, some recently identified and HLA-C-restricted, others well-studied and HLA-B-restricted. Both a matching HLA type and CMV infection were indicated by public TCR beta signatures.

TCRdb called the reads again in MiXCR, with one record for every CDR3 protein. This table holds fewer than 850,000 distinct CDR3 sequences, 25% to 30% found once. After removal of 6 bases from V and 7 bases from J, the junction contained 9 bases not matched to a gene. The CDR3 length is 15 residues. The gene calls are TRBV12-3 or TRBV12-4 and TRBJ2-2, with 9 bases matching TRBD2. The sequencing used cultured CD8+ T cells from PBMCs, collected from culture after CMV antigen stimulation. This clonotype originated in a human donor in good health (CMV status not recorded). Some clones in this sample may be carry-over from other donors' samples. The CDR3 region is CASSPAGGPSGELFF. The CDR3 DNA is TGTGCCAGCAGCCCAGCGGGGGGCCCTAGCGGGGAGCTGTTTTTT.